This T cell receptor beta chain was observed in a study of CD8+ T cells in alopecia areata. RNA extraction and reverse transcription yielded cDNA as sequencing template. The assay was immunoSEQ multiplex PCR, and TCRdb's table has in-frame clones only and misses some. The sample lists about 120,000 clones; around 45% were seen once. This clone was observed a few times. The CDR3 runs 14 residues. The V and J genes are TRBV23-1 and TRBJ1-5; no firm D call. Being an ORF, TRBV23-1 has a function that is uncertain. Sequencing used NKG2D-low CD8+ T cells sorted from blood. This sequence originates from a human donor with alopecia areata. The CDR3 protein is CGIRRVERNQPQHF. The CDR3 DNA is TGCGGAATCAGGAGAGTAGAGCGCAATCAGCCCCAGCATTTT.